This T cell receptor (beta chain) was identified during a study of neoadjuvant anti-PD-1 for oral cavity cancer. Background on the study: Patients without progression got a fourth dose around day 43.

Most PBMC samples had 400 to 550 ng input DNA in six replicates. Using immunoSEQ multiplex PCR, the repertoire was profiled, and TCRdb retains in-frame clones only, with some absent. The sample carries 13,000 or so clones, 71% recorded once. Specified time point: after neoadjuvant nivolumab, at surgical resection. Cohort: HPV-negative, locally advanced oral cavity squamous cell carcinoma patients. Analysis of PBMCs was direct, with no culture step. The germline V gene encodes CDR1 MRHNA and CDR2 SNTAGT. CDR3 length: 15 residues. The ends were cut back, 6 bases at V and 1 base at J, with 12 bases in the middle.

Sequencing was performed on PBMCs, taken after nivolumab (anti-PD-1) treatment. The chain recombines TRBV6-4 with TRBJ2-2, with D perhaps matching TRBD1 (6 bases). This clonotype was sampled from a person aged 35-80 years with oral cavity squamous cell carcinoma. The CDR3 sequence: CASSLTGENTGELFF. The CDR3 bases are TGTGCCAGCAGCCTGACAGGAGAGAACACCGGGGAGCTGTTTTTT.